Here is one T cell receptor beta chain with its context. This sample was taken from a study of OX40 agonist ivuxolimab in advanced cancers. Study-wide context: The study gave patients intravenous ivuxolimab at 0.01 to 10 mg/kg every 2 weeks.

The V and J ends lost 4 bases and 3 bases respectively, with 14 bases between them. The CDR3 contains 14 residues. From germline, CDR1 is SGHRS and CDR2 YFSETQ. Measured with immunoSEQ multiplex PCR; TCRdb has only the in-frame clones, and not every one. The sample contains 75,000 to 95,000 clones, about 89% of which appear only once. The material sequenced was CD4+ or CD8+ T cells sorted from blood, taken in a trial of the OX40 agonist ivuxolimab. The receptor's source is an adult with an advanced solid tumor such as melanoma, head and neck, liver or kidney cancer. The chain uses TRBV5-1 and TRBJ2-7; tentative D call: TRBD2 (5 bases). CDR3 residues: CASSTEGRGYEQYF. The DNA for the CDR3 is TGCGCCAGCAGCACCGAGGGTCGGGGCTACGAGCAGTACTTC.